Shown below are 20 T cell receptor beta chains from a single sample sequenced in a study of T-cell reconstitution after alpha-beta-depleted transplantation in children (dated by TCRdb to between 2015 and 2016). The library came from PCR. The listed sequencing device is Illumina HiSeq 2500. TCR library preparation used molecular barcoding, with unique molecular identifiers applied to normalize quantification of the TCRbeta repertoire. TCRdb redid the processing of the public reads, applying fastp at Q25 and MiXCR, and retained in-frame beta chains. Duplicate CDR3 protein sequences are folded into a single record with the most common DNA and genes. For this sample the table gives about 110,000 distinct CDR3 sequences, of which 10% were detected only once. Of the sample, approximately 8% falls within the top ten clones. Sequences were derived from PBMCs from the stem cell graft donor, sampled from the stem cell graft. The receptor set was obtained from a human donor who donated a stem cell graft to a child with acute lymphoblastic leukemia.

This clonotype came up many times. The CDR3 loop is CSAAGGERTEAFF. In DNA form, the CDR3 reads TGCAGTGCTGCAGGGGGGGAACGAACTGAAGCTTTCTTT. V and J are TRBV20-1 and TRBJ1-1; TRBD1 aligns across 7 bases. The length of the CDR3 is 13 residues. V gave up 5 bases and J gave up 5 bases; unmatched junction bases: 8. The V gene's germline CDR1 is DFQATT and CDR2 SNEGSKA (reference sequence).

At least ten counts were recorded for this clonotype. The V gene is TRBV5-1, the J gene TRBJ2-7, with TRBD1 as a possible D gene (5 bases). This CDR3 is built from 13 residues. Per the germline V gene, CDR1 is SGHRS and CDR2 is YFSETQ. V shed 2 bases and J shed 2 bases, with 8 bases lying between them. Here the CDR3 reads CASSFSDTYEQYF. CDR3 DNA sequence: TGCGCCAGCAGCTTCTCGGACACCTACGAGCAGTACTTC.

In its sample, this clonotype was seen many times. This chain uses TRBV4-1 with TRBJ2-1, with 14 positions matching TRBD2. Per the germline V gene, CDR1 is MGHRA and CDR2 is YSYEKL. V trimming: 4 bases; J trimming: 0 bases; junction bases outside the gene matches: 5. CDR3 length equals 18 residues. The CDR3: CASSPRTSGGRSYNEQFF. The CDR3 DNA follows: TGCGCCAGCAGCCCGAGGACTAGCGGGGGGCGCTCCTACAATGAGCAGTTCTTC.

There are many counts of this clonotype. The chain uses TRBV5-5 and TRBJ2-7; D is possibly TRBD1 (5 bases). Trimming left V 1 base short and J 2 bases short, with 10 bases between. Germline CDR1 reads SGHKS; CDR2 reads YYEKEE (reference sequence). The CDR3 sequence is 14 residues long. This CDR3 reads CASSLHQDTYEQYF. DNA of the CDR3: TGTGCCAGCAGCTTGCATCAGGACACCTACGAGCAGTACTTC.

This clonotype came up a few times. The rearrangement joins TRBV10-1 to TRBJ2-2; 8 bases map to TRBD2. The germline CDR1 and CDR2 sequences are WNHNN and SYGVQD (reference sequence). V lost 7 bases to trimming and J lost 2 bases; unmatched junction nucleotides: 3. The CDR3 loop spans 14 amino acids. The DNA of the CDR3 is TGCGCCAGCACGGGGGGGGAAAACACCGGGGAGCTGTTTTTT. This gives the protein CASTGGENTGELFF.

This clonotype came up many times. The gene calls are TRBV24-1 and TRBJ2-2; 7 nucleotides align to TRBD1. The germline V gene encodes CDR1 KGHDR and CDR2 SFDVKD. The V and J ends lost 2 bases and 3 bases, in that order; junction bases with no gene match: 14. CDR3 length equals 19 residues. CDR3 amino acids: CATSDSLYDRVEHTGELFF. The CDR3, as DNA: TGTGCCACCAGTGATTCTCTTTATGACAGGGTGGAGCACACCGGGGAGCTGTTTTTT.

The rearrangement uses TRBV2 and TRBJ2-1; 9 bases map to TRBD2. Trimming took 2 bases from V and 3 from J; bases not matched to a gene: 11. Germline CDR1 and CDR2: SNHLY and FYNNEI. The CDR3 loop spans 18 amino acids. The CDR3 nucleotides read TGTGCCAGCAGTGAAATCTCTAGCGGGGCAACAGACTACAATGAGCAGTTCTTC. This sequence encodes CASSEISSGATDYNEQFF. Together with reference TRBV2 and TRBJ2-1, the CDR3 gives the full variable domain: EPEVTQTPSHQVTQMGQEVILRCVPISNHLYFYWYRQILGQKVEFLVSFYNNEISEKSEIFDDQFSVERPDGSNFTLKIRSTKLEDSAMYFCASSEISSGATDYNEQFFGPGTRLTVL.

This clonotype showed up many times. This sequence joins TRBV27 and TRBJ1-1, with TRBD1 identical over 10 bases. The ends lost 4 bases at V and 5 bases at J; junction bases unmatched: 7. Germline loops: CDR1 MNHEY, CDR2 SMNVEV (reference sequence). There are 15 residues in the CDR3. The CDR3 loop reads CASSSRQGATTEAFF. For the CDR3, the DNA is TGTGCCAGCAGTTCGAGACAGGGGGCGACGACTGAAGCTTTCTTT.

This clonotype was picked up many times. The chain is built from TRBV18 and TRBJ1-5; D perhaps matches TRBD1 (5 bases). Deletions cut 1 base from V and 5 bases from J, with 12 bases between. The CDR3 loop spans 15 amino acids. The germline gives CDR1 KGHSH, CDR2 LQKENI. CDR3 coding DNA: TGTGCCAGCTCACCACTGGAGGGAGGGGATCAGCCCCAGCATTTT. Translating it yields CASSPLEGGDQPQHF.

The table lists this clonotype with many counts. The chain uses TRBV15 and TRBJ2-2, with 8 bases identical to TRBD1. The CDR3 has 18 residues. The junction had 7 bases not matched to a gene; V was cut back by 0 bases and J by 1 base. In germline, CDR1 is LNHNV, CDR2 YYDKDF (reference sequence). CDR3 loop: CATSREVGTGWNTGELFF. The CDR3 DNA is TGTGCCACCAGCAGAGAGGTGGGGACAGGCTGGAACACCGGGGAGCTGTTTTTT. Combining the CDR3 with reference TRBV15 and TRBJ2-2 gives the whole variable domain DAMVIQNPRYQVTQFGKPVTLSCSQTLNHNVMYWYQQKSSQAPKLLFHYYDKDFNNEADTPDNFQSRRPNTSFCFLDIRSPGLGDTAMYLCATSREVGTGWNTGELFFGEGSRLTVL.

In this sample, this clonotype turned up many times. The CDR3 protein is CASSVGKTYEQYF. The CDR3 region has the DNA TGTGCCAGCAGTGTAGGCAAAACCTACGAGCAGTACTTC. The chain uses TRBV2 and TRBJ2-7; D ambiguous. V shed 4 bases and J shed 2 bases, with 9 bases lying between them. The CDR3 is 13 residues long. The germline V gene has CDR1 SNHLY and CDR2 FYNNEI. Full variable domain (rest looked up from reference TRBV2 and TRBJ2-7): EPEVTQTPSHQVTQMGQEVILRCVPISNHLYFYWYRQILGQKVEFLVSFYNNEISEKSEIFDDQFSVERPDGSNFTLKIRSTKLEDSAMYFCASSVGKTYEQYFGPGTRLTVT.

This rearrangement joins TRBV27 to TRBJ1-1; TRBD1 matches at 7 bases. This CDR3 spans 13 amino acids. Per germline, CDR1 MNHEY and CDR2 SMNVEV (reference sequence). The junction had 5 bases not matched to a gene; V was cut back by 4 bases and J by 6 bases. In nucleotides, the CDR3 is TGTGCCAGCAGTTCCCGGGACAGAGCTGAAGCTTTCTTT. Translation: CASSSRDRAEAFF.

V gene TRBV7-6 combines with J gene TRBJ2-5; 7 bases are shared with TRBD2. Trimming at V came to 2 bases and at J to 1 base, leaving 10 bases not matched to a gene. The CDR3 consists of 17 residues. CDR1 SGHVS and CDR2 FNYEAQ come from the germline V gene. CDR3 nucleotide sequence: TGTGCCAGCAGCTTAAGGGGAGTCTCGGGAGGCCAAGAGACCCAGTACTTC. Translating gives CASSLRGVSGGQETQYF. Full variable domain (outside the CDR3, taken from reference TRBV7-6 and TRBJ2-5): GAGVSQSPRYKVTKRGQDVALRCDPISGHVSLYWYRQALGQGPEFLTYFNYEAQQDKSGLPNDRFSAERPEGSISTLTIQRTEQRDSAMYRCASSLRGVSGGQETQYFGPGTRLLVL.

This clonotype was recorded at least ten times. The chain carries TRBV28 and TRBJ1-1, with 8 bases that match TRBD1. Germline assignment: CDR1 MDHEN and CDR2 SYDVKM. The CDR3 consists of 17 residues. Germline trimming cut 8 bases from V and 1 base from J; bases unmatched to any gene: 15. CDR3 nucleotide sequence: TGTGCCAGCTTCTTATGGGGCAGGGGGCGCGGGAACACTGAAGCTTTCTTT. Its protein is CASFLWGRGRGNTEAFF. The whole variable domain, remainder taken from reference TRBV28 and TRBJ1-1, is DVKVTQSSRYLVKRTGEKVFLECVQDMDHENMFWYRQDPGLGLRLIYFSYDVKMKEKGDIPEGYSVSREKKERFSLILESASTNQTSMYLCASFLWGRGRGNTEAFFGQGTRLTVV.

This clonotype has ten or more counts. V and J are TRBV10-3 and TRBJ2-7; 9 nucleotides align to TRBD1. V lost 3 bases, J lost 1 base, and 7 bases stayed unmatched. The CDR3 consists of 16 residues. CDR1 is ENHRY, CDR2 SYGVKD, per germline. CDR3 region: CAISDPGQGISYEQYF. CDR3 DNA: TGTGCCATCAGTGACCCGGGACAGGGTATATCCTACGAGCAGTACTTC.

Comment on this clonotype: This may come from a read error, since a much larger clone is one base off. The chain recombines TRBV20-1 with TRBJ2-7; D is possibly TRBD1 (6 bases). Germline V gene data show CDR1 as DFQATT and CDR2 as SNEGSKA (reference sequence). This CDR3 comprises 16 residues. The chain's CDR3 is CCADFRDTLISYEQYF. The CDR3, as DNA: TGCTGTGCTGATTTCCGGGACACCTTAATCTCCTACGAGCAGTACTTC.

This clonotype came up many times. This chain connects TRBV3-1 to TRBJ2-7; 9 bases agree with TRBD2. Germline assignment: CDR1 LGHDT and CDR2 YNNKEL (reference sequence). V lost 1 base to trimming and J lost 7 bases; unmatched junction nucleotides: 2. This CDR3 contains 13 residues. The DNA for the CDR3 is TGTGCCAGCAGCCAAGTGCTAGCGGGGGAGCAGTACTTC. As protein: CASSQVLAGEQYF.

This clonotype was picked up many times. This chain connects TRBV7-6 to TRBJ1-1; 10 bases fit TRBD1. The trim removed 4 bases at V and 5 bases at J, leaving 4 bases unmatched. CDR1 is SGHVS, CDR2 FNYEAQ, per germline. This CDR3 region has 14 residues. The CDR3 DNA reads TGTGCCAGCAGCTCCCGGACAGGGGGGACTGAAGCTTTCTTT. Translating it yields CASSSRTGGTEAFF.

This clonotype was observed a handful of times. The chain recombines TRBV4-1 with TRBJ2-7; possible D gene TRBD1, 6 bases. Trimming took 0 bases from V and 3 from J, leaving 9 bases between them. Germline V gene sequence: CDR1 MGHRA, CDR2 YSYEKL. This CDR3 has 14 amino acids. In DNA form, the CDR3 reads TGCGCCAGCAGCCAAGATCAGGGGAACTACGAGCAGTACTTC. Encoded protein: CASSQDQGNYEQYF.

This clonotype was recorded at least ten times. This may come from a read error, since a much larger clone is one base off. The rearrangement uses TRBV12-3 or TRBV12-4 and TRBJ2-7; 9 nucleotides align to TRBD1. The CDR3 runs to 12 residues. In nucleotides, the CDR3 is TGTGCCAGCAGTTTAAACAGGGGGCGTAGGGACTTC. Translated: CASSLNRGRRDF.